The rows below give T cell receptor beta chains drawn from one sample of a study of cytomegalovirus exposure and HLA in healthy donors. Sequencing used immunoSEQ multiplex PCR; TCRdb keeps in-frame clones, though not all of them. The table shows roughly 140,000 clones, with 82% occurring only once. The specimen sequenced was PBMCs. Every receptor here comes from a woman aged 45-59 years in good health and CMV-seropositive. Each CDR3 is given with its conserved first and last residue. A D gene is named only where the DNA matches it firmly. Expanded clones are given a class, and other clones once, few, many or no size at all.

J gene: TRBJ1-6
D gene: TRBD1
V gene: TRBV2
clone size: once
CDR3 protein: CASRTGGTASPLHF
CDR3 DNA: TGTGCCAGCAGAACAGGGGGGACAGCATCACCCCTCCACTTT

J gene: TRBJ2-7
D gene: TRBD1
V gene: TRBV15
clone size: -
CDR3 protein: CATSTRDRGYEQYF
CDR3 DNA: TGTGCCACCAGCACCCGGGACAGGGGATACGAGCAGTACTTC

J gene: TRBJ1-2
D gene: TRBD1
V gene: TRBV7-9
clone size: once
CDR3 protein: CASSSTGARGGYTF
CDR3 DNA: TGTGCCAGCAGCTCGACAGGGGCGCGCGGAGGCTACACCTTC

J gene: TRBJ2-3
D gene: -
V gene: TRBV21-1
clone size: -
CDR3 protein: CASSKVEGTSECTDTQYF
CDR3 DNA: TGTGCCAGCAGCAAAGTGGAAGGGACTAGCGAATGCACAGATACGCAGTATTTT

J gene: TRBJ2-3
D gene: -
V gene: TRBV11-2
clone size: -
CDR3 protein: CASSLEARADTQYF
CDR3 DNA: TGTGCCAGCAGCTTAGAGGCTAGAGCAGATACGCAGTATTTT

J gene: TRBJ1-1
D gene: -
V gene: TRBV5-6
clone size: -
CDR3 protein: CASSLFRGTEAFF
CDR3 DNA: TGTGCCAGCAGCTTGTTCCGAGGCACTGAAGCTTTCTTT

J gene: TRBJ1-2
D gene: -
V gene: TRBV10-3
clone size: -
CDR3 protein: CAISELGNYGYTF
CDR3 DNA: TGTGCCATCAGTGAACTAGGGAACTATGGCTACACCTTC

J gene: TRBJ1-1
D gene: -
V gene: TRBV30
clone size: -
CDR3 protein: CAWSWQGPTEAFF
CDR3 DNA: TGTGCCTGGAGTTGGCAGGGCCCCACTGAAGCTTTCTTT

J gene: TRBJ1-1
D gene: TRBD1
V gene: TRBV15
clone size: -
CDR3 protein: CATSRNRQGVTEAFF
CDR3 DNA: TGTGCCACCAGCAGAAACCGACAGGGCGTCACTGAAGCTTTCTTT

J gene: TRBJ1-3
D gene: TRBD1
V gene: TRBV18
clone size: -
CDR3 protein: CASSSGQGENTIYF
CDR3 DNA: TGTGCCAGCTCGTCCGGACAGGGTGAAAACACCATATATTTT

J gene: TRBJ2-3
D gene: TRBD1
V gene: TRBV29-1
clone size: -
CDR3 protein: CSVLGDRGTDTQYF
CDR3 DNA: TGCAGCGTCCTGGGGGACAGGGGCACAGATACGCAGTATTTT

J gene: TRBJ1-5
D gene: -
V gene: TRBV7-2
clone size: -
CDR3 protein: CASSYRRGGNQPQHF
CDR3 DNA: TGTGCCAGCAGCTACCGCCGGGGGGGCAATCAGCCCCAGCATTTT

J gene: TRBJ2-7
D gene: TRBD1
V gene: TRBV5-1
clone size: -
CDR3 protein: CASSERQGAVEQYF
CDR3 DNA: TGCGCCAGCAGCGAAAGACAGGGGGCCGTCGAGCAGTACTTC

J gene: TRBJ2-3
D gene: TRBD2
V gene: TRBV9
clone size: -
CDR3 protein: CASSVGLAGTDTQYF
CDR3 DNA: TGTGCCAGCAGCGTAGGACTAGCGGGGACAGATACGCAGTATTTT